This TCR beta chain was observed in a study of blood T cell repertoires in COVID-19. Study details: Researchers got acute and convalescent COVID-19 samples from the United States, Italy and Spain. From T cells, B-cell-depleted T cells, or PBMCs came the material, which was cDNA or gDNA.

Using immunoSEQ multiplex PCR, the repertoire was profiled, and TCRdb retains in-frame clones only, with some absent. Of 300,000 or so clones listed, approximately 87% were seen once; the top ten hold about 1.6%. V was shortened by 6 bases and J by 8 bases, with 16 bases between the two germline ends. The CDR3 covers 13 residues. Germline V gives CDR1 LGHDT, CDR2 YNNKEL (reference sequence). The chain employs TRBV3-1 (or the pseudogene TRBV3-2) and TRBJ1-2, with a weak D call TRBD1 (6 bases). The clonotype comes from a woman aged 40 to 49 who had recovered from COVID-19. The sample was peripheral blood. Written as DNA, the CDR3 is TGTGCCAGCAGTCCTACAGGGAGGGGCGGCTACACCTTC. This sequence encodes CASSPTGRGGYTF.